This TCR beta chain was recorded in a study of tumor-infiltrating lymphocytes in primary liver carcinoma. The researchers produced TCR beta cDNA from about 510 ng total RNA with a constant-region primer. Sequencing libraries for TCR beta derived from three nested multiplex PCR rounds that used slightly modified ARM-PCR. The first two PCR rounds used TRBV1-TRBV30 forward primers with a C-beta reverse primer, roughly 10 cycles each. Via MiXCR, TCRdb re-called the multiplex PCR reads, giving one row per CDR3 protein. Here the sample spans approximately 76,000 distinct CDR3 sequences, 71% being singletons. Counting both end residues, the CDR3 totals 17 amino acids. In germline, CDR1 is SGHAT, CDR2 FQNNGV. This clonotype was detected once. The missing conserved phenylalanine or tryptophan at the end of this CDR3 makes a read error likely. Because the CDR3's place on the DNA is in doubt, the DNA is left out and the CDR3 is given as listed by TCRdb.

From unsorted bulk tissue weighing roughly 17-32 mg, DNA and RNA were co-extracted. The sequenced material came from liver tumor tissue from sampling region 4. The subset: tumor region T4, right-lateral pole. This clonotype originated in a woman in her sixties or seventies with primary liver carcinoma and hepatitis B virus infection. This sequence joins TRBV11-2 and TRBJ2-1; the table's D gene call, TRBD1, was not cross checked with the DNA. CDR3 sequence: CASSLRPGQRFYNEQCL.